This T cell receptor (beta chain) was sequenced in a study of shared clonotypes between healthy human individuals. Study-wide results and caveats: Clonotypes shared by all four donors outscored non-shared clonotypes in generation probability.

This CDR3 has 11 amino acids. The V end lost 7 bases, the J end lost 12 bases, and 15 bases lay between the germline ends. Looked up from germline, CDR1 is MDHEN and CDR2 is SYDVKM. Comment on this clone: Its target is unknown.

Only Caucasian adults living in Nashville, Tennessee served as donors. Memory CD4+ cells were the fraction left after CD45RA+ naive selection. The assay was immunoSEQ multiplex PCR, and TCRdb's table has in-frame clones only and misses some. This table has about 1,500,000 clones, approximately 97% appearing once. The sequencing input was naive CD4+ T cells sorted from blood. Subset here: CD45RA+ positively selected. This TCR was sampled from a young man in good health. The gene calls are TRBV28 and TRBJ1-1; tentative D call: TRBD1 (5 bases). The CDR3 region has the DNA TGTGCCAGCATTGGGGACCGCGTAACTTTCTTT. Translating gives CASIGDRVTFF.